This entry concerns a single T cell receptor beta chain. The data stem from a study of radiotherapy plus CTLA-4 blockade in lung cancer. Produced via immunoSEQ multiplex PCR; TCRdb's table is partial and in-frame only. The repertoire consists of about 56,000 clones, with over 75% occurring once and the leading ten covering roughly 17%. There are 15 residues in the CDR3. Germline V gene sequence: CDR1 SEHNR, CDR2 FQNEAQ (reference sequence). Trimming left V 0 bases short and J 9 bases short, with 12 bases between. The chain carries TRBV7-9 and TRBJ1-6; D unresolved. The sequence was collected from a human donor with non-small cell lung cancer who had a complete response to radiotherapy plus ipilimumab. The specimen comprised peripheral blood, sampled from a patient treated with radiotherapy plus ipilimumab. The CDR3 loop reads CASSLARGGSSPLHF. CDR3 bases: TGTGCCAGCAGCTTAGCGCGTGGAGGGAGTTCACCCCTCCACTTT.